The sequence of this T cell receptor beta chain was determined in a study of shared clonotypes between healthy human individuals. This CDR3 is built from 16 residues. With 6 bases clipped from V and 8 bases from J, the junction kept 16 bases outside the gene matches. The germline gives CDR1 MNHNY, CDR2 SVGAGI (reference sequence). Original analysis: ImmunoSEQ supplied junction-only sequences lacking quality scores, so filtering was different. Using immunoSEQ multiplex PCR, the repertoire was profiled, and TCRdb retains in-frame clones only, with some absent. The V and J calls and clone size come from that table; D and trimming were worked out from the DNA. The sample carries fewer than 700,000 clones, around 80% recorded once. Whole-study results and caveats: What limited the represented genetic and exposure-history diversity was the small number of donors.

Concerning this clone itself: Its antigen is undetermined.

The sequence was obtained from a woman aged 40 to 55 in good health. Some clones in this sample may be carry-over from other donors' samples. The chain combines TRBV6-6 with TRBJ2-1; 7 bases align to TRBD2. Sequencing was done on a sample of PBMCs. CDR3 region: CASSTVSAGVPDEQFF. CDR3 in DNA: TGTGCCAGCAGCACCGTTTCGGCGGGAGTTCCCGATGAGCAGTTCTTC.